This T cell receptor (beta chain) was sequenced in a study of T cells in tuberculosis. For the study at large: Within 7 days of starting treatment, or before, PBMC were stored. Study-wide points: Smaller alpha distances in active tuberculosis partly reflected shorter CDR3-alpha lengths.

Turning to this clone: Its antigen remains unknown.

The time point was: new active TB diagnosis, blood taken before or within 7 days of starting treatment. V lost 7 bases to trimming and J lost 9 bases, with 15 bases between them. From germline, CDR1 is WNHNN and CDR2 SYGVQD (reference sequence). The CDR3 consists of 12 residues. Sequenced by immunoSEQ multiplex PCR; TCRdb stores in-frame clones only, minus some. The sample holds under 35,000 clones, 92% seen once. This TCR was recovered from an adult with tuberculosis. Some clones in this sample may be carry-over from other donors' samples. V and J are TRBV10-1 and TRBJ1-2; no definite D call. Sample: PBMCs, taken at tuberculosis diagnosis. The DNA of the CDR3 is TGCGCCAGCAATGGGGAGTTCCGGAGCTACACCTTC. Translating it yields CASNGEFRSYTF.